The 10 T cell receptor beta chains below all came from one sample that was sequenced in a study of identical twins. Via MiXCR, TCRdb re-called the 5' RACE reads, giving one row per CDR3 protein. This sample yields 450,000 or so distinct CDR3 sequences, of which 20% to 25% are seen a single time; about 3% belongs to the top ten. These records were also assigned to another study, of T cells expressing NK-cell markers.

The sample taken for sequencing was CD4+ T cells sorted from blood. The receptors shown here come from a woman aged 18-29 years in good health.

CDR3: CASSILGNTEAFF. Written as DNA, the CDR3 is TGTGCCAGCAGCATATTAGGGAACACTGAAGCTTTCTTT. This sequence joins TRBV7-9 and TRBJ1-1, with no clear D. Germline CDR1 and CDR2: SEHNR and FQNEAQ (reference sequence). The V end was cut by 5 bases, the J end by 1 base, with 8 bases between. This CDR3 comprises 13 residues.

The gene calls are TRBV7-9 and TRBJ2-3; 8 bases line up with TRBD2. J lost 2 bases, V lost 1 base, and 2 bases had no gene match. Germline V lookup: CDR1 SEHNR, CDR2 FQNEAQ (reference sequence). The CDR3 runs to 15 residues. The CDR3 bases are TGTGCCAGCAGCTTAGACGGGGGGGCCACAGATACGCAGTATTTT. It translates to CASSLDGGATDTQYF.

Only a few counts were recorded for this clonotype. CDR3 amino acids: CASSLGTIPIYGYTF. The CDR3 nucleotides read TGCGCCAGCAGCTTGGGGACGATCCCTATCTATGGCTACACCTTC. The V call is TRBV5-1, the J call TRBJ1-2, with no clear D. V was shortened by 0 bases and J by 4 bases, with 13 bases between the two germline ends. Germline V gene data show CDR1 as SGHRS and CDR2 as YFSETQ. The CDR3 runs 15 residues.

V usage is TRBV10-3 and J usage is TRBJ1-4, with TRBD1 as a possible D gene (5 bases). The CDR3 runs 13 residues. V dropped 4 bases and J dropped 8 bases, with 11 bases sitting between them. CDR1 is ENHRY and CDR2 is SYGVKD in the germline V gene. CDR3 sequence (DNA): TGTGCCATCAGTGGCGACGGGGCGGAAAAACTGTTTTTT. This gives the protein CAISGDGAEKLFF.

This clonotype was counted between two and nine times. The chain uses TRBV7-2 and TRBJ2-1, with 7 nucleotides matching TRBD1. The trim removed 1 base at V and 2 bases at J, leaving 5 bases unmatched. The CDR3 length is 16 residues. From germline, CDR1 is SGHTA and CDR2 FQGNSA. The DNA of the CDR3 is TGTGCCAGCAGCTTAGTAGGGGGCCTAGCCTACAATGAGCAGTTCTTC. This translates into CASSLVGGLAYNEQFF.

This clonotype was seen a few times. This chain connects TRBV29-1 to TRBJ2-5; the D gene is possibly TRBD2 (5 bases). Germline CDR1 reads SQVTM; CDR2 reads ANQGSEA. Trimming took off 4 bases at V and 3 bases at J, with 9 bases between the two ends. This CDR3 has 12 residues. The CDR3 loop is CSVVPGEETQYF. CDR3 sequence (DNA): TGCAGCGTTGTACCCGGGGAAGAGACCCAGTACTTC.

This clonotype occurred many times. The V gene is TRBV29-1, the J gene TRBJ1-5; the D gene is possibly TRBD1 (5 bases). V was cut by 7 bases and J by 0 bases, with 10 bases left in between. The CDR3 is made up of 13 amino acids. The germline V gene encodes CDR1 SQVTM and CDR2 ANQGSEA. Here the CDR3 reads CSGRGNSNQPQHF. The CDR3 nucleotides read TGCAGCGGTCGGGGGAATAGCAATCAGCCCCAGCATTTT. The full variable domain, rest sourced from reference TRBV29-1 and TRBJ1-5, is SAVISQKPSRDICQRGTSLTIQCQVDSQVTMMFWYRQQPGQSLTLIATANQGSEATYESGFVIDKFPISRPNLTFSTLTVSNMSPEDSSIYLCSGRGNSNQPQHFGDGTRLSIL.

This clonotype was detected a few times. J is TRBJ2-7 and V is TRBV6-2 or TRBV6-3, with TRBD1 as a possible D gene (6 bases). The CDR3 is made up of 14 amino acids. Germline lookup yields CDR1 MNHEY and CDR2 SVGEGT. Trimming removed 9 bases from V and 3 bases from J, with 18 bases in between. The CDR3 sequence: CASSDQDRIYEQYF. DNA of the CDR3: TGTGCCAGTTCGGACCAGGACAGAATCTACGAGCAGTACTTC.

In this sample, this clonotype turned up a few times. The chain couples TRBV6-6 to TRBJ2-1, with unresolved D. V was trimmed by 6 bases and J by 4 bases, leaving 10 bases between them. Per germline, CDR1 MNHNY and CDR2 SVGAGI (reference sequence). The CDR3 is 13 residues long. In nucleotides, the CDR3 is TGTGCCAGCAGCCACAGAGATTACAATGAGCAGTTCTTC. This gives the protein CASSHRDYNEQFF.

This rearrangement joins TRBV5-4 to TRBJ2-3; 12 nucleotides match TRBD1. The CDR3 is 16 residues long. The J segment lost 2 bases and the V segment lost 4 bases, leaving 5 bases of the junction unmatched. CDR1 is SGHNT, CDR2 YYREEE, per germline (reference sequence). The chain's CDR3 is CASSPPGQGATDTQYF. CDR3 bases: TGTGCCAGCAGCCCCCCGGGACAGGGGGCCACAGATACGCAGTATTTT.